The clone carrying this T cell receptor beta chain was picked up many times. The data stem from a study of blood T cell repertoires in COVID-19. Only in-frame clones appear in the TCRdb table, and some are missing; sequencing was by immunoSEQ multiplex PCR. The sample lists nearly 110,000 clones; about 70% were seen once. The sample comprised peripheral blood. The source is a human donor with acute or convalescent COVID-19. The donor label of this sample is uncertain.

The CDR3 sequence is CASSQVGLSVETQYF. The CDR3 nucleotides read TGCGCCAGCAGCCAAGTTGGACTTTCCGTGGAGACCCAGTACTTC. The V call is TRBV4-1, the J call TRBJ2-5, with a tentative D call TRBD2 (5 bases). With 1 base removed from V and 5 bases from J, the gap between germline ends came to 14 bases. There are 15 residues in the CDR3. CDR1 is MGHRA, CDR2 YSYEKL, per germline.